Below are 25 T cell receptor beta chains sequenced from a single sample in a study of T cells in localized non-small cell lung cancer. Assay used: immunoSEQ multiplex PCR; TCRdb lists only in-frame clones, some missing. The repertoire holds about 9,600 clones, with 44% as singletons. Sequenced here: lymph node tissue, sampled before any cancer treatment. These receptors were obtained from a woman between 40 and 69 years old with stage I lung adenocarcinoma.

The rearrangement uses TRBV18 and TRBJ1-2, with D uncertain. Germline CDR1 and CDR2: KGHSH and LQKENI. This CDR3 is built from 12 residues. V gave up 2 bases and J gave up 6 bases, with 7 bases separating them. CDR3 bases: TGTGCCAGCTCACCAATCGAGGATGGCTACACCTTC. This sequence encodes CASSPIEDGYTF.

This clone appeared a few times. This chain connects TRBV11-3 to TRBJ2-3; 7 positions match TRBD2. Looked up from germline, CDR1 is SGHNT and CDR2 is YENEEA. The CDR3 is 14 residues long. V trimming: 5 bases; J trimming: 3 bases; junction bases outside the gene matches: 5. CDR3 in amino acids: CASSEGLVTDTQYF. CDR3 nucleotide sequence: TGTGCCAGCAGCGAAGGACTAGTGACAGATACGCAGTATTTT.

The rearrangement links TRBV6-8 to TRBJ1-2, with D possibly TRBD1 on 5 matching bases. The V gene's germline CDR1 is MNHGY and CDR2 SAAAGT. The CDR3 loop spans 15 amino acids. V was cut by 11 bases and J by 0 bases, with 19 bases left in between. Here the CDR3 DNA reads TGTGCCTCCCTGCGGGGGGACCGGTCTAACTATGGCTACACCTTC. The encoded protein is CASLRGDRSNYGYTF.

This clone was seen at least ten times. This chain connects TRBV11-3 to TRBJ2-6; 7 bases fit TRBD1. CDR1 SGHNT and CDR2 YENEEA come from the germline V gene. The CDR3 runs 18 residues. Trimming removed 3 bases from V and 3 bases from J; junction bases left unmatched: 11. The CDR3 spells CASSLVGGSMVGANVLTF. CDR3 DNA sequence: TGTGCCAGCAGCTTGGTAGGGGGCTCCATGGTTGGGGCCAACGTCCTGACTTTC.

The chain uses TRBV28 and TRBJ1-2; D remains unclear. The CDR3 is 12 amino acids. Germline-derived CDR1 and CDR2 are MDHEN and SYDVKM. V lost 7 bases and J 8 bases, leaving 14 bases between the germline ends. For the CDR3, the DNA is TGTGCCAGCAAAACCACTGCAGGAGGCTACACCTTC. Translation gives CASKTTAGGYTF.

This clone was seen a few times. This chain connects TRBV9 to TRBJ2-1; D might be TRBD1 (6 bases). The germline V gene has CDR1 SGDLS and CDR2 YYNGEE. The CDR3 is 14 residues long. Trimming shortened V by 5 bases and J by 6 bases, and 15 bases separated the two germline ends. CDR3 amino acids: CASSGEGVRNEQFF. Written as DNA, the CDR3 is TGTGCCAGCAGTGGAGAGGGGGTGCGCAATGAGCAGTTCTTC.

The genes are TRBV18 and TRBJ2-4; 7 bases are shared with TRBD2. This CDR3 has 12 amino acids. Losses at the gene ends were 5 bases for V and 7 bases for J; bases not matched to a gene: 2. Germline V gene sequence: CDR1 KGHSH, CDR2 LQKENI. The CDR3 nucleotides read TGTGCCAGCTCATCCGGGGGGAACATTCAGTACTTC. It is translated as CASSSGGNIQYF.

The chain is built from TRBV30 and TRBJ1-1; tentative D call: TRBD1 (6 bases). Germline V gene data show CDR1 as GTSNPN and CDR2 as SVGIG (reference sequence). V was pared by 1 base and J by 4 bases, with 10 bases between. This CDR3 contains 13 residues. In nucleotides, the CDR3 is TGTGCCTGGAGTGGGACAGAGTTCACTGAAGCTTTCTTT. Translating gives CAWSGTEFTEAFF. Full variable domain (remainder filled in from reference TRBV30 and TRBJ1-1): SQTIHQWPATLVQPVGSPLSLECTVEGTSNPNLYWYRQAAGRGLQLLFYSVGIGQISSEVPQNLSASRPQDRQFILSSKKLLLSDSGFYLCAWSGTEFTEAFFGQGTRLTVV.

J is TRBJ2-3 and V is TRBV19; 14 positions match TRBD2. CDR3 length: 16 amino acids. Trimming removed 7 bases from V and 1 base from J; junction bases left unmatched: 4. Germline CDR1 and CDR2: LNHDA and SQIVND (reference sequence). The chain's CDR3 is CASKTSGGAGTDTQYF. For the CDR3, the DNA is TGTGCCAGTAAGACTAGCGGGGGGGCCGGCACAGATACGCAGTATTTT.

This chain joins TRBV11-3 and TRBJ1-2, with 10 bases matching TRBD1. CDR3 size: 15 residues. The V gene's germline CDR1 is SGHNT and CDR2 YENEEA. The V and J ends lost 2 bases and 2 bases, in that order; junction bases with no gene match: 2. CDR3 region: CASSLTGQGNYGYTF. In nucleotides, the CDR3 is TGTGCCAGCAGCTTAACGGGACAGGGGAACTATGGCTACACCTTC.

About this clone itself: At one end, the junction sequence differs from germline, possibly due to a read error. The chain couples TRBV7-7 to TRBJ1-1; D unresolved. This CDR3 is 15 amino acids long. From germline, CDR1 is SSHAT and CDR2 FNYEAQ (reference sequence). The CDR3 nucleotides read TGTGCTAGCAGCCCTCTCCAGTCCCAGAACACTGAAGCTTTCTTT. The encoded protein is CASSPLQSQNTEAFF.

This clone occurred a few times. This chain joins TRBV18 and TRBJ1-2, with D possibly being TRBD1 (5 bases). The V end lost 8 bases, the J end lost 13 bases, and 23 bases lay between the germline ends. This CDR3 spans 13 amino acids. In germline, CDR1 is KGHSH, CDR2 LQKENI. CDR3 nucleotide sequence: TGTGCCAGCCTTGAATCGTCCGGGACGGAGCGCACCTTC. Protein sequence: CASLESSGTERTF.

This clone turned up a few times. The chain has TRBV6-1 and TRBJ1-2; the D is unclear. The ends were cut back, 0 bases at V and 6 bases at J, with 5 bases in the middle. Germline V gene data show CDR1 as MNHNS and CDR2 as SASEGT. CDR3 size: 12 residues. CDR3: CASSEARDGYTF. CDR3 coding DNA: TGTGCCAGCAGTGAAGCCCGAGATGGCTACACCTTC.

The genes are TRBV10-2 and TRBJ2-1, with D uncertain. This CDR3 region has 18 residues. Trimming stripped 0 bases from V and 0 bases from J, with 15 bases between. The V gene's germline CDR1 is WSHSY and CDR2 SAAADI. The CDR3 spells CASSESTGGQSSYNEQFF. DNA for the CDR3: TGCGCCAGCAGTGAGTCAACTGGCGGCCAAAGCTCCTACAATGAGCAGTTCTTC.

The chain carries TRBV6-8 and TRBJ1-2; D possibly corresponds to TRBD1 (5 bases). The germline V and J ends were trimmed by 2 bases and 6 bases, with 7 bases remaining between them. This CDR3 has 12 residues. Germline-derived CDR1 and CDR2 are MNHGY and SAAAGT. In nucleotides, the CDR3 is TGTGCCAGCAGTTACATGGGGGATGGCTACACCTTC. It specifies CASSYMGDGYTF.

V and J are TRBV6-8 and TRBJ2-3, with D unclear. Germline CDR1 is MNHGY and CDR2 is SAAAGT. Trimming pared 10 bases from V and 4 bases from J, leaving 15 bases between. The CDR3 is 13 residues long. CDR3 in amino acids: CAITESFPDTQYF. As DNA, the CDR3 is TGTGCCATCACCGAATCCTTCCCAGATACGCAGTATTTT.

This clone was detected only a few times. This chain uses TRBV9 with TRBJ1-6, with D tentatively TRBD1 (6 bases). Trimming pared 4 bases from V and 7 bases from J, leaving 12 bases between. CDR3 length equals 14 residues. Germline V gives CDR1 SGDLS, CDR2 YYNGEE. The CDR3 reads CASSSRTANSPLHF. DNA of the CDR3: TGTGCCAGCAGCTCCCGGACAGCCAATTCACCCCTCCACTTT.

Only a few counts were recorded for this clone. The V gene is TRBV4-1, the J gene TRBJ2-3; D possibly corresponds to TRBD1 (6 bases). CDR3 size: 14 residues. The V gene's germline CDR1 is MGHRA and CDR2 YSYEKL. V shed 1 base and J shed 5 bases, with 10 bases lying between them. The CDR3 DNA follows: TGCGCCAGCAGCCAAGCTGGGGACATAGATACGCAGTATTTT. Protein: CASSQAGDIDTQYF.

The genes are TRBV9 and TRBJ1-5; D gene ambiguous. Germline V gene data show CDR1 as SGDLS and CDR2 as YYNGEE. The V gene lost 5 bases and the J gene lost 6 bases, with 9 bases spanning the gap. This CDR3 has 12 residues. CDR3 residues: CASRTGSQPQHF. For the CDR3, the DNA is TGTGCCAGCAGGACGGGTTCTCAGCCCCAGCATTTT.

This clone was found a few times. This rearrangement joins TRBV6-8 to TRBJ1-1, with TRBD1 matching 7 bases. The CDR3 extends over 13 amino acids. V gave up 5 bases and J gave up 10 bases; unmatched junction bases: 10. Germline V gene data show CDR1 as MNHGY and CDR2 as SAAAGT. The CDR3 DNA reads TGTGCCAGCAGTGAGTATGACAGGGTCGTAGCTTTCTTT. Translating it yields CASSEYDRVVAFF.

V is TRBV2 and J is TRBJ1-2; a weak D match, TRBD1 (5 bases). Germline loops: CDR1 SNHLY, CDR2 FYNNEI. Trimming stripped 5 bases from V and 10 bases from J, with 17 bases between. The CDR3 runs to 13 residues. The CDR3 loop is CASSFSSGGDYTF. CDR3 DNA sequence: TGTGCCAGCAGTTTTAGTTCCGGGGGGGACTACACCTTC.

V usage is TRBV7-7 and J usage is TRBJ2-7; maybe TRBD2 (5 bases). V gave up 5 bases and J gave up 6 bases, with 17 bases separating them. The germline CDR1 and CDR2 sequences are SSHAT and FNYEAQ (reference sequence). This CDR3 has 14 amino acids. In nucleotides, the CDR3 is TGTGCCAGCAGCCCAGACAAGGAGGTCGTCGAGCAGTACTTC. Protein: CASSPDKEVVEQYF.

The chain recombines TRBV11-3 with TRBJ2-7, with 9 bases matching TRBD1. V lost 6 bases and J lost 4; bases outside the gene matches: 10. The germline CDR1 and CDR2 sequences are SGHNT and YENEEA. This CDR3 is built from 15 residues. CDR3 amino acids: CASSYSAGTGYEQYF. CDR3 bases: TGTGCCAGCAGTTACTCTGCCGGGACAGGGTACGAGCAGTACTTC.

This clone was seen a handful of times. This rearrangement joins TRBV11-3 to TRBJ1-2, with 9 bases identical to TRBD1. The CDR3 covers 16 residues. The V gene end was trimmed by 3 bases and the J gene end by 5 bases; junction bases not matched to a gene: 10. Germline V CDR1 and CDR2: SGHNT, YENEEA. For the CDR3, the DNA is TGTGCCAGCAGCTTCTCACAGGGGGCGACTCCTTATGGCTACACCTTC. Encoded protein: CASSFSQGATPYGYTF.

The V call is TRBV6-8, the J call TRBJ1-1; the D gene is possibly TRBD1 (6 bases). This CDR3 region has 13 residues. Germline V gives CDR1 MNHGY, CDR2 SAAAGT. V shed 10 bases and J shed 4 bases, with 16 bases lying between them. The CDR3 nucleotides read TGTGCCATCCGAGTACAGGGAGGCACTGAAGCTTTCTTT. Translation: CAIRVQGGTEAFF.